A selection of T cell receptor beta chains follows, all from one sample in a study of blood T cell repertoires in COVID-19. Using immunoSEQ multiplex PCR, the repertoire was profiled, and TCRdb retains in-frame clones only, with some absent. The table includes around 300,000 clones, roughly 87% detected once. Sequences were obtained from peripheral blood. These receptors were collected from a man between 18 and 35 years old with active or convalescent COVID-19. Both conserved end residues are part of each CDR3. The order of the fields is V gene, J gene, D gene, clone size, CDR3 DNA, CDR3 protein. A D gene is named only where the DNA matches it firmly. Clone size is not always given. Where it is, it says once, few, many or a class for expanded clones.

>TRBV19|TRBJ2-1|NA|NA
TGTGCCAGTAGAACTCTACTCAGGGGATACAATGAGCAGTTCTTC
CASRTLLRGYNEQFF
>TRBV7-6|TRBJ2-3|TRBD2|NA
TGTGCCAGCAGCTTAGGACTAGCATTATCAGATACGCAGTATTTT
CASSLGLALSDTQYF
>TRBV12-5|TRBJ2-7|NA|NA
TGTGCTAGTGGGCGGACCTACGAGCAGTACTTC
CASGRTYEQYF
>TRBV18|TRBJ1-1|NA|NA
TGTGCCAGCTCACCACCCGAGGCAGTCTACACTGAAGCTTTCTTT
CASSPPEAVYTEAFF
>TRBV3-1/TRBV3-2|TRBJ1-4|TRBD1|NA
TGTGCCAGCAGCCAAGGACAGGGGGCTCTAACTAATGAAAAACTGTTTTTT
CASSQGQGALTNEKLFF
>TRBV19|TRBJ1-2|NA|NA
TGTGCCAGTAGTATCCCCCCCTATTATGGCTACACCTTC
CASSIPPYYGYTF
>TRBV27|TRBJ1-6|NA|NA
TGTGCCAGCAGGAAGACTGACTATAATTCACCCCTCCACTTT
CASRKTDYNSPLHF
>TRBV6-5|TRBJ1-1|NA|NA
TGTGCCAGCGTGGTAGGGGACAAGAACACTGAAGCTTTCTTT
CASVVGDKNTEAFF
>TRBV19|TRBJ2-7|TRBD1|NA
TGTGCCAGTAGCTCCGGGACAGTCTCCTACGAGCAGTACTTC
CASSSGTVSYEQYF
>TRBV7-9|TRBJ2-1|TRBD2|few
TGTGCCAGCAGTCTCTCGGGGGGGTACAATGAGCAGTTCTTC
CASSLSGGYNEQFF
>TRBV9|TRBJ2-1|NA|NA
TGTGCCAGCAGCCAACAAGTCAGGGGCAATGAGCAGTTCTTC
CASSQQVRGNEQFF
>TRBV13|TRBJ2-7|TRBD1|NA
TGTGCCAGCAGCCCCCTACGAGGACAGGGTTTCTACGAGCAGTACTTC
CASSPLRGQGFYEQYF
>TRBV7-9|TRBJ2-5|TRBD1|NA
TGTGCCAGCAGCTCGGGACAGGGGGAGGAGACCCAGTACTTC
CASSSGQGEETQYF
>TRBV10-1|TRBJ1-1|NA|NA
TGCGCCAGCAGTGAGTCGAGCGTGACTGAAGCTTTCTTT
CASSESSVTEAFF
>TRBV3-1/TRBV3-2|TRBJ1-5|NA|NA
TGTGCCAGCAGCGGAGGGGTAAACAATCAGCCCCAGCATTTT
CASSGGVNNQPQHF
>TRBV10-1|TRBJ2-7|TRBD1|NA
TGCGCCAGCAGTATCGGGACAGCCTACGAGCAGTACTTC
CASSIGTAYEQYF
>TRBV4-1|TRBJ1-2|NA|NA
TGCGCCAGCAGCCAAGACGGTGAAGGAAAGCTAGGCTATGGCTACACCTTC
CASSQDGEGKLGYGYTF
>TRBV5-4|TRBJ2-7|TRBD2|once
TGTGCCAGCGAGGGACTAGCGGGGGGTAACGAGCAGTACTTC
CASEGLAGGNEQYF
>TRBV5-1|TRBJ2-1|TRBD1|NA
TGCGCCAGCAGCTTGGCGACAGGGCCCTTGGAGCAGTTCTTC
CASSLATGPLEQFF
>TRBV2|TRBJ1-1|TRBD1|NA
TGTGCCAGCCAAATACAGGGGGCTGAAGCTTTCTTT
CASQIQGAEAFF
>TRBV7-2|TRBJ1-3|TRBD1|NA
TGTGCCAGCAGCTTAGCGGTACGACAGGGGAACACCATATATTTT
CASSLAVRQGNTIYF
>TRBV9|TRBJ1-2|NA|NA
TGTGCCAGCAGCGTGAGTCTGGGGCGCGGAAGAATCTTGAATAACTATGGCTACACCTTC
CASSVSLGRGRILNNYGYTF
>TRBV6-1|TRBJ2-1|NA|NA
TGTGCCAGCAGTGAATGGCTGGGCCATCTCAATGAGCAGTTCTTC
CASSEWLGHLNEQFF
>TRBV5-1|TRBJ1-5|NA|NA
TGCGCCAGCAGGCGGGACGCAGATAGCAATCAGCCCCAGCATTTT
CASRRDADSNQPQHF